These 23 T cell receptor beta chains were all obtained from the same sample, sequenced in a study of T-cell reconstitution after alpha-beta-depleted transplantation in children. The TCRbeta library was prepared with unique molecular identifiers. TCRdb re-analysed the PCR reads in MiXCR, keeping a single row per CDR3 protein. The table includes about 980,000 distinct CDR3 sequences, about 29% detected once. This specimen was PBMCs, mostly from graft donor cells, taken 360 days after TCRalphabeta/CD19-depleted stem cell transplant. The receptors originated from a boy in the first two years of life who had a stem cell transplant for SCID, so the T cells may come from the graft donor.

This clonotype turned up a few times. This chain links TRBV15 with TRBJ1-1; D call uncertain. Trimming stripped 1 base from V and 7 bases from J, with 25 bases between. The germline gives CDR1 LNHNV, CDR2 YYDKDF (reference sequence). This CDR3 has 18 amino acids. As DNA, the CDR3 is TGTGCCACCAGCAGAGGAGGTCGTGGCAGAGTAGTGAATAATGAAGCTTTCTTT. Amino acids: CATSRGGRGRVVNNEAFF.

The chain employs TRBV2 and TRBJ1-6; 12 bases are shared with TRBD1. Germline CDR1 is SNHLY and CDR2 is FYNNEI. After removal of 2 bases from V and 9 bases from J, the junction contained 2 bases not matched to a gene. There are 15 residues in the CDR3. Here the CDR3 reads CASSERDRGPSPLHF. Here the CDR3 DNA reads TGTGCCAGCAGTGAACGGGACAGGGGGCCTTCACCCCTCCACTTT.

This clonotype was observed at least ten times. The chain uses TRBV5-1 and TRBJ2-2, with 8 bases that match TRBD1. Germline trimming cut 9 bases from V and 2 bases from J; bases unmatched to any gene: 9. Germline-derived CDR1 and CDR2 are SGHRS and YFSETQ. The CDR3 is 15 residues long. This CDR3 is CATGGAWSNTGELFF. In nucleotides, the CDR3 is TGCGCCACAGGGGGCGCGTGGTCAAACACCGGGGAGCTGTTTTTT.

The sample holds a few counts of this clonotype. J is TRBJ2-1 and V is TRBV4-3, with 8 bases that match TRBD1. With V trimmed by 4 bases and J by 9 bases, 14 bases remained unmatched. Germline CDR1 reads LGHNA; CDR2 reads YSLEER. CDR3 size: 16 residues. In nucleotides, the CDR3 is TGCGCCAGCAGCCTCCAGGACAGGGATCATTCTGTTGAGCAGTTCTTC. Protein: CASSLQDRDHSVEQFF.

This clonotype was detected ten times or more. The V gene is TRBV4-1, the J gene TRBJ1-1; 8 bases map to TRBD1. Germline CDR1 and CDR2: MGHRA and YSYEKL. The V segment lost 4 bases and the J segment 8 bases; nucleotides outside the gene matches: 9. The CDR3 runs to 14 residues. The CDR3 DNA reads TGCGCCAGCAGCCGATCTCCAGGGGGCTGGGAAGCTTTCTTT. It is translated as CASSRSPGGWEAFF.

This rearrangement joins TRBV7-8 to TRBJ2-7, with no clear D. Germline CDR1 is SGHVS and CDR2 is FQNEAQ. Deletions cut 0 bases from V and 2 bases from J, with 8 bases between. The CDR3 has 14 residues. The chain's CDR3 is CASSLALATYEQYF. The DNA of the CDR3 is TGTGCCAGCAGCTTAGCGCTGGCAACCTACGAGCAGTACTTC.

This clonotype occurred a few times. The chain couples TRBV9 to TRBJ2-3; D ambiguous. The CDR3 loop spans 14 amino acids. Trimming left V 0 bases short and J 4 bases short, with 9 bases between. Germline V lookup: CDR1 SGDLS, CDR2 YYNGEE. CDR3 in amino acids: CASSVVAFPDTQYF. The CDR3, as DNA: TGTGCCAGCAGCGTAGTGGCGTTCCCAGATACGCAGTATTTT. Combining the CDR3 with reference TRBV9 and TRBJ2-3 gives the whole variable domain DSGVTQTPKHLITATGQRVTLRCSPRSGDLSVYWYQQSLDQGLQFLIQYYNGEERAKGNILERFSAQQFPDLHSELNLSSLELGDSALYFCASSVVAFPDTQYFGPGTRLTVL.

This clonotype was seen more than once but under ten times. The rearrangement uses TRBV12-3 or TRBV12-4 and TRBJ2-2; TRBD2 matches at 11 bases. The CDR3 consists of 15 residues. The trim removed 7 bases at V and 5 bases at J, leaving 6 bases unmatched. The CDR3 is CASTPLAGDTGELFF. The CDR3 DNA sequence: TGTGCCAGCACCCCACTAGCGGGGGATACCGGGGAGCTGTTTTTT.

This clonotype was seen a few times. This rearrangement joins TRBV20-1 to TRBJ2-4, with no clear D. The CDR3 consists of 15 residues. Germline CDR1 reads DFQATT; CDR2 reads SNEGSKA (reference sequence). Trimming took 7 bases from V and 0 from J, leaving 16 bases between them. This chain's CDR3 is CSGRSQILAKNIQYF. The CDR3 DNA sequence: TGCAGTGGTAGGAGTCAGATACTAGCCAAAAACATTCAGTACTTC.

This clonotype has a count of ten or more. V usage is TRBV27 and J usage is TRBJ1-5, with TRBD1 as a possible D gene (6 bases). The ends were cut back, 4 bases at V and 4 bases at J, with 11 bases in the middle. This CDR3 is 14 amino acids long. Germline V gene lookup returns CDR1 MNHEY and CDR2 SMNVEV (reference sequence). CDR3 protein: CASSSGTQNQPQHF. DNA of the CDR3: TGTGCCAGCAGTTCCGGGACACAGAATCAGCCCCAGCATTTT.

The chain combines TRBV12-3 or TRBV12-4 with TRBJ1-3; D unclear. The length of the CDR3 is 16 residues. V lost 3 bases and J 1 base, leaving 13 bases between the germline ends. The CDR3 coding sequence is TGTGCCAGCAGTTTTTACAGTCTCGTGTCTGGAAACACCATATATTTT. It translates to CASSFYSLVSGNTIYF.

This clonotype was counted ten times or more. The CDR3 nucleotides are TGTGCCAGCAGTTTGGGCAGGGCAAGCTCCTACGAGCAGTACTTC. The encoded protein is CASSLGRASSYEQYF. The rearrangement links TRBV28 to TRBJ2-7, with a tentative D call TRBD1 (5 bases). V lost 3 bases, J lost 0 bases, and 12 bases lay in between. Germline loops: CDR1 MDHEN, CDR2 SYDVKM. The CDR3 is made up of 15 amino acids.

Only a few counts were recorded for this clonotype. This CDR3 reads CASTQGFGTEAFF. In DNA form, the CDR3 reads TGCGCCAGCACCCAAGGATTTGGCACTGAAGCTTTCTTT. The gene calls are TRBV5-1 and TRBJ1-1; no clear D gene. V was pared by 6 bases and J by 4 bases, with 13 bases between. The CDR3 is made up of 13 amino acids. In germline, CDR1 is SGHRS, CDR2 YFSETQ.

This rearrangement joins TRBV4-2 to TRBJ1-2; D remains ambiguous. The CDR3 is 15 amino acids. With 0 bases removed from V and 5 bases from J, the gap between germline ends came to 13 bases. Germline CDR1 and CDR2: LGHNA and YNFKEQ. The CDR3 is CASSQDFAGWYGYTF. CDR3 DNA sequence: TGTGCCAGCAGCCAAGACTTTGCAGGCTGGTATGGCTACACCTTC.

J is TRBJ1-1 and V is TRBV6-1; 9 bases map to TRBD1. CDR3 length: 14 amino acids. CDR1 and CDR2 (germline): MNHNS, SASEGT. The J segment lost 5 bases and the V segment lost 7 bases, leaving 8 bases of the junction unmatched. CDR3 protein: CASTRQTGGTEAFF. CDR3 DNA: TGTGCCAGCACCAGACAGACAGGGGGAACTGAAGCTTTCTTT.

This clonotype appeared a few times. The rearrangement links TRBV15 to TRBJ2-1; perhaps TRBD1 as D (5 bases). The germline V gene encodes CDR1 LNHNV and CDR2 YYDKDF (reference sequence). The CDR3 totals 12 residues. Trimming stripped 4 bases from V and 9 bases from J, with 10 bases between. The chain's CDR3 is CATSTIRGEQFF. The CDR3 DNA reads TGTGCCACCAGCACTATTAGGGGTGAGCAGTTCTTC. The complete variable domain, with remaining parts taken from reference TRBV15 and TRBJ2-1, reads DAMVIQNPRYQVTQFGKPVTLSCSQTLNHNVMYWYQQKSSQAPKLLFHYYDKDFNNEADTPDNFQSRRPNTSFCFLDIRSPGLGDTAMYLCATSTIRGEQFFGPGTRLTVL.

This clonotype occurred a few times. This chain connects TRBV29-1 to TRBJ2-1, with 12 positions matching TRBD2. The CDR3 loop spans 14 amino acids. Germline-derived CDR1 and CDR2 are SQVTM and ANQGSEA. V lost 5 bases to trimming and J lost 7 bases; unmatched junction nucleotides: 6. For the CDR3, the DNA is TGCAGCGTTCATCACGGACTAGCGGGAAATGAGCAGTTCTTC. Its translation is CSVHHGLAGNEQFF.

The V gene is TRBV5-1, the J gene TRBJ1-1; 9 positions match TRBD1. The germline V gene encodes CDR1 SGHRS and CDR2 YFSETQ. Unmatched junction bases numbered 8, after V lost 4 bases and J lost 4 bases. The CDR3 is 15 residues long. CDR3 coding DNA: TGCGCCAGCAGCAAGGGACAGGGAGGGGTCACTGAAGCTTTCTTT. It encodes CASSKGQGGVTEAFF.

Only a few counts were recorded for this clonotype. V usage is TRBV12-3 or TRBV12-4 and J usage is TRBJ1-6; 7 bases are a match to TRBD1. With 3 bases clipped from V and 5 bases from J, the junction kept 10 bases outside the gene matches. The CDR3 loop spans 17 amino acids. Here the CDR3 DNA reads TGTGCCAGCAGTTTTGAAAACAGGGGCCCTAATAATTCACCCCTCCACTTT. Its translation: CASSFENRGPNNSPLHF.

The chain joins TRBV28 to TRBJ2-7; no firm D call. From germline, CDR1 is MDHEN and CDR2 SYDVKM. With 6 bases removed from V and 0 bases from J, the gap between germline ends came to 9 bases. CDR3 length equals 13 residues. The CDR3 sequence is CASRPELSYEQYF. The CDR3 DNA follows: TGTGCCAGCAGGCCAGAACTCTCCTACGAGCAGTACTTC.

This clonotype showed up just a few times. V is TRBV27 and J is TRBJ1-2, with 9 bases aligning to TRBD1. Looked up from germline, CDR1 is MNHEY and CDR2 is SMNVEV (reference sequence). V trimming: 6 bases; J trimming: 1 base; junction bases outside the gene matches: 6. This CDR3 is 15 amino acids long. This CDR3 is CASRRTGAINYGYTF. CDR3 DNA: TGTGCCAGCAGGAGGACAGGGGCTATTAACTATGGCTACACCTTC.

This clonotype has just a few counts. The chain combines TRBV4-1 with TRBJ1-1, with a tentative D call TRBD1 (6 bases). The CDR3 covers 17 residues. V was cut by 4 bases and J by 1 base, with 19 bases left in between. CDR1 and CDR2 from the germline V gene are MGHRA and YSYEKL. The CDR3 nucleotides read TGCGCCAGCAGCCTCCGGCAGGGGCCCTCCTCGAACACTGAAGCTTTCTTT. Encoded protein: CASSLRQGPSSNTEAFF.

Only a few counts were recorded for this clonotype. A much larger clonotype is one base distant, so this may be a read error. The chain has TRBV5-1 and TRBJ2-1, with TRBD2 as a possible D gene (5 bases). The V gene's germline CDR1 is SGHRS and CDR2 YFSETQ. The CDR3 has 14 residues. Trimming cost V 0 bases and J 3 bases, with 7 bases left between them. The DNA of the CDR3 is TGCGCCAGCAGCTTGGGAGAGGGCTACAATGAGCAGTTCTTC. Translation gives CASSLGEGYNEQFF.